Below, 8 T cell receptor beta chains from the same sample are listed, as sequenced in a study of blood T cell repertoires in COVID-19. Profiling relied on immunoSEQ multiplex PCR, and the TCRdb table lists in-frame clones only, not all of them. The data contain 200,000 to 250,000 clones, approximately 82% of them singletons. The sample comprised peripheral blood. The receptors shown here come from a woman of 80 years or more with acute or convalescent COVID-19.

The chain uses TRBV19 and TRBJ1-1, with 8 bases that match TRBD1. CDR1 LNHDA and CDR2 SQIVND come from the germline V gene (reference sequence). With V trimmed by 3 bases and J by 1 base, 4 bases remained unmatched. This CDR3 region has 15 residues. CDR3: CASSIGQGANTEAFF. CDR3 sequence (DNA): TGTGCCAGTAGTATTGGGCAGGGGGCGAACACTGAAGCTTTCTTT.

The V gene is TRBV11-2, the J gene TRBJ2-1, with 12 bases matching TRBD2. Per the germline V gene, CDR1 is SGHAT and CDR2 is FQNNGV. The CDR3 sequence is 16 residues long. V lost 2 bases to trimming and J lost 8 bases; unmatched junction nucleotides: 7. CDR3 loop: CASSLLASGGADEQFF. The CDR3 nucleotides read TGTGCCAGCAGCTTATTGGCTAGCGGGGGGGCAGATGAGCAGTTCTTC.

This rearrangement joins TRBV2 to TRBJ2-4, with no clear D. The germline gives CDR1 SNHLY, CDR2 FYNNEI. This CDR3 is 15 amino acids long. V was cut by 4 bases and J by 2 bases, with 12 bases left in between. The CDR3 DNA is TGTGCCAGCAGTGCGACTCTCGGAACCAAAAACATTCAGTACTTC. This translates into CASSATLGTKNIQYF. The full variable domain, with the rest looked up from reference TRBV2 and TRBJ2-4, is EPEVTQTPSHQVTQMGQEVILRCVPISNHLYFYWYRQILGQKVEFLVSFYNNEISEKSEIFDDQFSVERPDGSNFTLKIRSTKLEDSAMYFCASSATLGTKNIQYFGAGTRLSVL.

V usage is TRBV14 and J usage is TRBJ1-3; D remains ambiguous. CDR3 length: 15 amino acids. Deletions cut 1 base from V and 2 bases from J, with 9 bases between. CDR1 SGHDN and CDR2 FVKESK come from the germline V gene. The DNA for the CDR3 is TGTGCCAGCAGCCAAGCTAGGAATACTGGAAACACCATATATTTT. Translating it yields CASSQARNTGNTIYF.

Here the CDR3 DNA reads TGTGCCAGCAGCTGGACAGGGAGCAATCAGCCCCAGCATTTT. It is translated as CASSWTGSNQPQHF. The chain carries TRBV2 and TRBJ1-5; 8 bases line up with TRBD1. CDR3 length equals 14 residues. Looked up from germline, CDR1 is SNHLY and CDR2 is FYNNEI. The trim removed 6 bases at V and 1 base at J, leaving 2 bases unmatched.

The rearrangement links TRBV11-3 to TRBJ2-7; possibly TRBD1 for D (6 bases). The V end was cut by 6 bases, the J end by 4 bases, with 16 bases between. The germline V gene has CDR1 SGHNT and CDR2 YENEEA. This CDR3 region has 14 residues. The CDR3 loop reads CASSAPTGPYEQYF. For the CDR3, the DNA is TGTGCCAGCAGTGCCCCGACAGGACCTTACGAGCAGTACTTC.

The chain joins TRBV11-3 to TRBJ2-5, with 8 bases identical to TRBD1. This CDR3 contains 14 residues. V lost 5 bases, J lost 5 bases, and 7 bases stayed unmatched. Germline CDR1 and CDR2: SGHNT and YENEEA. In nucleotides, the CDR3 is TGTGCCAGCAGCCACGGACAGGGTGGGGAGACCCAGTACTTC. As protein: CASSHGQGGETQYF.

This clone came up once. The V call is TRBV7-2, the J call TRBJ2-3, with 7 bases aligning to TRBD2. The ends lost 3 bases at V and 7 bases at J; junction bases unmatched: 19. CDR3 length equals 18 residues. Germline CDR1 SGHTA, CDR2 FQGNSA. The CDR3 is CASSFTSVWTSGFNTQYF. The CDR3 DNA reads as TGTGCCAGCAGCTTTACGAGCGTTTGGACTAGTGGGTTTAATACGCAGTATTTT. Variable domain in full (rest from reference TRBV7-2 and TRBJ2-3): GAGVSQSPSNKVTEKGKDVELRCDPISGHTALYWYRQSLGQGLEFLIYFQGNSAPDKSGLPSDRFSAERTGGSVSTLTIQRTQQEDSAVYLCASSFTSVWTSGFNTQYFGPGTRLTVL.